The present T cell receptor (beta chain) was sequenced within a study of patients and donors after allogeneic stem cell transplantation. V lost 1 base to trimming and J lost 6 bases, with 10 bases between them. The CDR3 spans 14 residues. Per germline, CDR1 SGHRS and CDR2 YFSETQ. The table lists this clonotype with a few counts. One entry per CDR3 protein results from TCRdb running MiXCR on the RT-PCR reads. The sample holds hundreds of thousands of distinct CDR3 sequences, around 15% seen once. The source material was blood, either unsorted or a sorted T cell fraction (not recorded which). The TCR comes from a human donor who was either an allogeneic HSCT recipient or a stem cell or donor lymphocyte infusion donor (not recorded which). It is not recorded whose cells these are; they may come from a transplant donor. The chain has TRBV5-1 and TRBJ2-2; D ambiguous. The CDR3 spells CASSLPRSSGELFF. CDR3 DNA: TGCGCCAGCAGCTTGCCCCGGAGTTCCGGGGAGCTGTTTTTT.